The following is a T cell receptor (beta chain) sequence with its context. Its antigen is still unknown. The germline gives CDR1 MNHEY, CDR2 SMNVEV (reference sequence). The CDR3 consists of 14 residues. V was pared by 3 bases and J by 6 bases, with 12 bases between. This entry is derived from a study of cytomegalovirus exposure and HLA in healthy donors. On the study more broadly: Among the 300 to 500 donors who were genotyped, about 80% fell in the genetic ancestry cluster that is associated with self-reported Caucasian donors. General study points: Most TCR beta V segments were productive about 90% or about 30% of the time in an earlier analysis. The investigators catalogued 150 to 200 TCR beta chains as cytomegalovirus-associated. Sequencing likely caused a cluster of highly shared sequence variants.

The PCR employed 60 Vbeta primers together with 13 Jbeta primers. The table came from immunoSEQ multiplex PCR; TCRdb's copy has only in-frame clones and leaves some out. This sample carries about 120,000 clones, approximately 78% of them seen once, and the ten largest clones take 2.5% to 3.5%. What was sequenced was PBMCs. This receptor was taken from a woman in her twenties or thirties in good health and CMV-seropositive. The chain is built from TRBV27 and TRBJ1-5, with D possibly being TRBD1 (6 bases). The CDR3 reads CASSFEGGSQPQHF. The CDR3 nucleotides are TGTGCCAGCAGTTTCGAAGGGGGTAGTCAGCCCCAGCATTTT.